One TCR beta chain is described in this entry. The target antigen is unknown. This sample is drawn from a study of blood T cells in healthy people across ages. Study findings and constraints: Versus aged donors, long-lived donors had higher diversity and more naive CD4+ cells.

For the second PCR, which ran for about 7 to 11 cycles, a sample-barcoded 5' primer and a J-beta primer mix were used. TCRdb re-called the 5' RACE reads through MiXCR, storing one row per CDR3 protein. This sample carries 730,000 or so distinct CDR3 sequences, roughly two fifths of them seen once, and the ten largest clones take more than 20%. Germline V lookup: CDR1 MNHEY, CDR2 SVGEGT. V dropped 1 base and J dropped 8 bases, with 5 bases sitting between them. CDR3 size: 11 residues. The receptor was derived from a woman aged 55-70 years in good health. The sequenced sample consisted of blood. The chain has TRBV6-2 or TRBV6-3 and TRBJ1-2; D is uncertain. The CDR3 region is CASSYWEGYTF. CDR3 DNA: TGTGCCAGCAGTTACTGGGAAGGCTACACCTTC.